This TCR beta chain derives from a study of beta chain features in type 1 diabetes. The study's findings and limits: Diminished insertions and augmented deletions at VDJ junctions characterized type 1 diabetes patients. Within patients, naive, central memory and Treg TCRB repertoires seemed more similar than within healthy donors. A PCR bias possibly favoring shorter templates would apply equally to patients and controls.

This clone was seen a few times. Its antigen is undetermined. Sequencing targeted expressed TCRB transcripts, as all isolated RNA had been reverse transcribed. Assay: immunoSEQ multiplex PCR; the TCRdb copy retains only in-frame clones and omits some. The profile shows 860,000 or so clones, 15% to 20% of them singletons. Sorting gave populations that all exceeded 98% purity. CDR1 is PRHDT, CDR2 FYEKMQ, per germline (reference sequence). V was cut by 6 bases and J by 3 bases, with 14 bases left in between. The CDR3 is 14 amino acids. The material sequenced was naive CD4+ T cells from blood. This chain uses TRBV13 with TRBJ1-2; D not certain. This clonotype originated in a woman between 18 and 29 years old in good health. For the CDR3, the DNA is TGTGCCAGCAGTCCCCGAGACCCCTACTATGGCTACACCTTC. Translating gives CASSPRDPYYGYTF.